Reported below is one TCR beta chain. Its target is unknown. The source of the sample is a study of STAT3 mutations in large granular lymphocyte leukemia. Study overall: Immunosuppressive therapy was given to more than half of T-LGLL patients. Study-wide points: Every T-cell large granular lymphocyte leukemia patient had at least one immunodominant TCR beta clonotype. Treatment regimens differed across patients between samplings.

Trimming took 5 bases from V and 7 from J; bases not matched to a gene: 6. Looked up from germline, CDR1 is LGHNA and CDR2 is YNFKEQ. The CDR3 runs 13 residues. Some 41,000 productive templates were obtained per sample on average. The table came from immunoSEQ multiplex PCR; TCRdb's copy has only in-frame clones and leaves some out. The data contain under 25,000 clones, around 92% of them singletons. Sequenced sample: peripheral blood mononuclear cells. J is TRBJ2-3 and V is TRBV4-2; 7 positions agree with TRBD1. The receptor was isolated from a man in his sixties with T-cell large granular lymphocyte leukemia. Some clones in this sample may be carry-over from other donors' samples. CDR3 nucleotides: TGTGCCAGCAGCAACCGGGACAGCAATACGCAGTATTTT. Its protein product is CASSNRDSNTQYF.